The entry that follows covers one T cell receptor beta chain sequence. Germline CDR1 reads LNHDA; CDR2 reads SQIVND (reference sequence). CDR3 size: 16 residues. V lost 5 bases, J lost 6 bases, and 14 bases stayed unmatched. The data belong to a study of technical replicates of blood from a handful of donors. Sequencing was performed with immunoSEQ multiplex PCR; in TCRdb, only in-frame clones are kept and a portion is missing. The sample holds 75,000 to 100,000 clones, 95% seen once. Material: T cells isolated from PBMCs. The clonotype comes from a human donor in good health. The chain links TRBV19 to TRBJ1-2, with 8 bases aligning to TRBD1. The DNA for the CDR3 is TGTGCCAGTAGTCCCCAATTCGGACAGGGTACGAATGGCTACACCTTC. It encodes CASSPQFGQGTNGYTF.